Presented here are 11 T cell receptor beta chains from one specimen sequenced in a study of beta chain features in type 1 diabetes. All of the isolated RNA was reverse transcribed, so expressed TCRB transcripts were sequenced. Libraries were prepared by immunoSEQ multiplex PCR; TCRdb keeps only in-frame clonotypes and omits some of them. This sample has 250,000 to 350,000 clones, with roughly 11% found just once. What was sequenced was naive CD4+ T cells from blood. These receptors were collected from a woman aged 25 to 39 in good health.

The chain uses TRBV29-1 and TRBJ1-4, with 9 bases that match TRBD1. The germline gives CDR1 SQVTM, CDR2 ANQGSEA. The CDR3 contains 13 residues. The junction had 4 bases not matched to a gene; V was cut back by 7 bases and J by 4 bases. CDR3 coding DNA: TGCAGCGCGGCGGGACAGGGTAATGAAAAACTGTTTTTT. Translated: CSAAGQGNEKLFF. Drawing the rest from reference TRBV29-1 and TRBJ1-4, the complete variable domain is SAVISQKPSRDICQRGTSLTIQCQVDSQVTMMFWYRQQPGQSLTLIATANQGSEATYESGFVIDKFPISRPNLTFSTLTVSNMSPEDSSIYLCSAAGQGNEKLFFGSGTQLSVL.

In DNA, the CDR3 is TGTGCCAGCAGCCTCAGGGGGACTAGCGGCACAGATACGCAGTATTTT. Residues: CASSLRGTSGTDTQYF. The V call is TRBV11-1, the J call TRBJ2-3, with 10 nucleotides matching TRBD2. Germline trimming cut 5 bases from V and 1 base from J; bases unmatched to any gene: 6. CDR1 and CDR2 (germline): SGHAT, FQDESV (reference sequence). CDR3 length: 16 residues. Full variable domain (remainder filled in from reference TRBV11-1 and TRBJ2-3): EAEVAQSPRYKITEKSQAVAFWCDPISGHATLYWYRQILGQGPELLVQFQDESVVDDSQLPKDRFSAERLKGVDSTLKIQPAELGDSAMYLCASSLRGTSGTDTQYFGPGTRLTVL.

DNA of the CDR3: TGTGCCAGTAGTCGATCCGCTACCTCCTACAATGAGCAGTTCTTC. Its translation: CASSRSATSYNEQFF. This chain uses TRBV19 with TRBJ2-1; D unresolved. Trimming took 5 bases from V and 0 from J, leaving 11 bases between them. The germline gives CDR1 LNHDA, CDR2 SQIVND (reference sequence). The CDR3 spans 15 residues.

This clone was observed a handful of times. The J gene is TRBJ2-1, the V gene TRBV28, with D perhaps matching TRBD2 (6 bases). Germline CDR1 is MDHEN and CDR2 is SYDVKM. This CDR3 is built from 12 residues. Trimming removed 7 bases at V and 9 bases at J, with 13 bases between. The CDR3 region is CASKEGASEQFF. CDR3 bases: TGTGCCAGCAAGGAGGGAGCTAGTGAGCAGTTCTTC.

J is TRBJ2-5 and V is TRBV18; 8 bases fit TRBD1. The germline V gene has CDR1 KGHSH and CDR2 LQKENI. The CDR3 sequence is 16 residues long. The ends lost 2 bases at V and 4 bases at J; junction bases unmatched: 9. The CDR3 region is CASSPVSGGAAETQYF. The CDR3 nucleotides are TGTGCCAGCTCACCAGTTTCAGGGGGCGCAGCAGAGACCCAGTACTTC.

The table lists this clone with a few counts. V is TRBV27 and J is TRBJ2-1; TRBD1 agrees at 8 bases. This CDR3 has 16 amino acids. Germline V gene data show CDR1 as MNHEY and CDR2 as SMNVEV (reference sequence). The J segment lost 8 bases and the V segment lost 5 bases, leaving 14 bases of the junction unmatched. The DNA for the CDR3 is TGTGCCAGCAGTCACCCACAGGGGGGCGTCAGGGATGAGCAGTTCTTC. This encodes CASSHPQGGVRDEQFF.

The V call is TRBV29-1, the J call TRBJ1-1, with 8 bases aligning to TRBD1. The CDR3 is 13 amino acids. From germline, CDR1 is SQVTM and CDR2 ANQGSEA. Trimming at V came to 8 bases and at J to 0 bases, leaving 5 bases not matched to a gene. CDR3 coding DNA: TGCAGCTTACGGACAGGGATGAACACTGAAGCTTTCTTT. Translation: CSLRTGMNTEAFF.

For this clone: Other DNA sequences within the sample encode an identical CDR3. This chain uses TRBV28 with TRBJ1-2; 7 nucleotides align to TRBD1. Germline assignment: CDR1 MDHEN and CDR2 SYDVKM. V dropped 8 bases and J dropped 5; count of bases not matched to a gene: 2. This CDR3 is built from 11 residues. The DNA for the CDR3 is TGTGCCAGCGGGACAGTTTATGGCTACACCTTC. Its protein is CASGTVYGYTF.

This clone has just a few counts. In nucleotides, the CDR3 is TGCGCCAGCAGCCAAGAGGGGGGACCGGGACTAGCTTCCTACGAGCAGTACTTC. Residues: CASSQEGGPGLASYEQYF. The chain carries TRBV4-3 and TRBJ2-7, with 9 positions matching TRBD2. The CDR3 totals 18 residues. V lost 0 bases and J lost 1; bases outside the gene matches: 10. Germline V CDR1 and CDR2: LGHNA, YSLEER.

The chain couples TRBV9 to TRBJ2-1, with 7 positions matching TRBD1. This CDR3 has 15 residues. CDR1 and CDR2 (germline): SGDLS, YYNGEE. Unmatched junction bases numbered 9, after V lost 4 bases and J lost 5 bases. The DNA of the CDR3 is TGTGCCAGCAGCCGGACAGGAAAGGGGCACAATGAGCAGTTCTTC. Protein product: CASSRTGKGHNEQFF.

This clone was seen more than once but under ten times. The chain combines TRBV19 with TRBJ2-2, with D perhaps matching TRBD2 (5 bases). Germline V gene lookup returns CDR1 LNHDA and CDR2 SQIVND (reference sequence). The V and J ends lost 2 bases and 3 bases respectively, with 10 bases between them. This CDR3 has 15 residues. CDR3 nucleotide sequence: TGTGCCAGTAGTATAACGGAGGATTACACCGGGGAGCTGTTTTTT. Its translation: CASSITEDYTGELFF.